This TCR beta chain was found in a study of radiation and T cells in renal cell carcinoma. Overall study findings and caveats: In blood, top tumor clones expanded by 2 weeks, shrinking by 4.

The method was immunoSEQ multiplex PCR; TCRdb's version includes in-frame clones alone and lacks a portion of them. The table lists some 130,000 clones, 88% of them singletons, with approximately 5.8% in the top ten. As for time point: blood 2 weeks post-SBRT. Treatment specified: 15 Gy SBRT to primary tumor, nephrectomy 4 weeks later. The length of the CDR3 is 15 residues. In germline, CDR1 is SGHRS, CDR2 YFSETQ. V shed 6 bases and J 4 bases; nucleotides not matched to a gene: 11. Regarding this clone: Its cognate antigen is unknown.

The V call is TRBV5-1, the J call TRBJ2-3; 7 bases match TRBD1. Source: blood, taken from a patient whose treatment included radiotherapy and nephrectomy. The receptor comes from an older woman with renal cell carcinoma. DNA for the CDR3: TGCGCCAGCACCAATGAACAGGGGTGGGCAGATACGCAGTATTTT. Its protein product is CASTNEQGWADTQYF.